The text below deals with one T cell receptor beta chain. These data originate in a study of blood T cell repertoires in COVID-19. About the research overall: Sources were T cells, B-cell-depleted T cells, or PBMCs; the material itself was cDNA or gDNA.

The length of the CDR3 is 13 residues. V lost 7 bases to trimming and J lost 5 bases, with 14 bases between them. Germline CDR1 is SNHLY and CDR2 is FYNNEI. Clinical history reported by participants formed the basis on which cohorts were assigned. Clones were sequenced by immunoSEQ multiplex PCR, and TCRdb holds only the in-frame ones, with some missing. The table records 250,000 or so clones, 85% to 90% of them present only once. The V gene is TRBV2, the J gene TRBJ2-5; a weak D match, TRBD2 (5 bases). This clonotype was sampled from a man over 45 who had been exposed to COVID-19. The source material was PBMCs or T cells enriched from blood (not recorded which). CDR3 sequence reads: CASNFGGWETQYF. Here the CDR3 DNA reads TGTGCCAGCAATTTCGGAGGTTGGGAGACCCAGTACTTC.